Below are 14 T cell receptor beta chains sequenced from a single sample in a study of Ad26.COV2.S vaccination and SARS-CoV-2 variants. Specified treatment: 19 received Ad26.COV2.S at low or high dose, single or two shots; five or six received placebo; per-sample allocation not given. At day 63 after the first vaccine or placebo injection, samples were drawn. Produced via immunoSEQ multiplex PCR; TCRdb's table is partial and in-frame only. The sample has about 400,000 clones, 89% seen once. This specimen was peripheral blood, taken in a trial of Ad26.COV2.S vaccine versus placebo. Every receptor here comes from a person between 18 and 59 years old who received the Ad26.COV2.S COVID-19 vaccine or a placebo.

The V and J genes are TRBV5-4 and TRBJ2-3, with 15 nucleotides matching TRBD2. Germline CDR1 is SGHNT and CDR2 is YYREEE (reference sequence). Losses at the gene ends were 4 bases for V and 0 bases for J; bases not matched to a gene: 3. There are 17 residues in the CDR3. CDR3 nucleotide sequence: TGTGCCAGCAGCCAGGGACTAGCGGGAGGAAGCACAGATACGCAGTATTTT. Protein: CASSQGLAGGSTDTQYF.

The V and J genes are TRBV20-1 and TRBJ2-7; 12 bases align to TRBD2. In germline, CDR1 is DFQATT, CDR2 SNEGSKA (reference sequence). J lost 6 bases, V lost 3 bases, and 12 bases had no gene match. The CDR3 has 16 residues. CDR3: CSASILGLAGRGEQYF. The CDR3 DNA reads TGCAGTGCTAGTATCCTCGGACTAGCGGGAAGGGGCGAGCAGTACTTC.

V usage is TRBV6-2 or TRBV6-3 and J usage is TRBJ2-5, with TRBD2 matching over 16 bases. The CDR3 runs 16 residues. Trimming removed 5 bases from V and 5 bases from J; junction bases left unmatched: 5. The germline gives CDR1 MNHEY, CDR2 SVGEGT. The CDR3 here is CASSQPGLAGGETQYF. CDR3 coding DNA: TGTGCCAGCAGTCAACCGGGACTAGCGGGAGGGGAGACCCAGTACTTC.

The chain uses TRBV7-3 and TRBJ1-1; the D gene is possibly TRBD1 (5 bases). V was shortened by 5 bases and J by 4 bases, with 11 bases between the two germline ends. Germline lookup yields CDR1 SGHTA and CDR2 FQGTGA. CDR3 length: 13 residues. The CDR3, as DNA: TGTGCCAGCAGCCTCGGGGGTCCCACTGAAGCTTTCTTT. Its translation is CASSLGGPTEAFF.

This clone was seen a single time. This chain uses TRBV11-3 with TRBJ2-5, with D possibly being TRBD1 (6 bases). Looked up from germline, CDR1 is SGHNT and CDR2 is YENEEA. The germline V and J ends were trimmed by 4 bases and 5 bases, with 14 bases remaining between them. CDR3 size: 14 residues. CDR3 residues: CASSSGVGQETQYF. The CDR3 region has the DNA TGTGCCAGCAGCTCAGGGGTGGGTCAGGAGACCCAGTACTTC.

This rearrangement joins TRBV4-2 to TRBJ2-2; 9 bases fit TRBD2. V gave up 0 bases and J gave up 3 bases; unmatched junction bases: 8. CDR3 length: 18 amino acids. The germline CDR1 and CDR2 sequences are LGHNA and YNFKEQ. This chain's CDR3 is CASSQDGGGREDTGELFF. The CDR3 DNA sequence: TGTGCCAGCAGCCAAGATGGAGGCGGGAGGGAGGACACCGGGGAGCTGTTTTTT.

This clone was seen just once. The chain employs TRBV7-8 and TRBJ2-3, with TRBD2 matching 8 bases. The V and J ends lost 3 bases and 6 bases, in that order; junction bases with no gene match: 11. Germline V CDR1 and CDR2: SGHVS, FQNEAQ. The CDR3 covers 16 residues. CDR3 sequence reads: CASSFRRTGGWDTQYF. The CDR3 region has the DNA TGTGCCAGCAGCTTCCGCAGGACGGGAGGGTGGGATACGCAGTATTTT.

Comment on this clone: Other DNA sequences within the sample encode an identical CDR3. V usage is TRBV28 and J usage is TRBJ2-1, with D perhaps TRBD1 (5 bases). The V end lost 2 bases, the J end lost 4 bases, and 6 bases lay between the germline ends. Germline-derived CDR1 and CDR2 are MDHEN and SYDVKM. The CDR3 spans 13 residues. The chain's CDR3 is CASSLAGYNEQFF. The CDR3 nucleotides are TGTGCCAGCAGTTTAGCAGGGTACAATGAGCAGTTCTTC.

This clone has only a few counts. The rearrangement links TRBV2 to TRBJ2-7, with a weak D call TRBD1 (6 bases). The length of the CDR3 is 13 residues. V lost 2 bases and J lost 5, with 10 bases in between. From germline, CDR1 is SNHLY and CDR2 FYNNEI. CDR3 in DNA: TGTGCCAGCAGTGAACAGGGGTTCAACGAGCAGTACTTC. It translates to CASSEQGFNEQYF. Variable domain in full (rest from reference TRBV2 and TRBJ2-7): EPEVTQTPSHQVTQMGQEVILRCVPISNHLYFYWYRQILGQKVEFLVSFYNNEISEKSEIFDDQFSVERPDGSNFTLKIRSTKLEDSAMYFCASSEQGFNEQYFGPGTRLTVT.

The chain uses TRBV18 and TRBJ1-3, with no clear D. The V end was cut by 3 bases, the J end by 0 bases, with 9 bases between. CDR1 KGHSH and CDR2 LQKENI come from the germline V gene. CDR3 length equals 15 residues. Here the CDR3 DNA reads TGTGCCAGCTCACCTACAGCGGACTCTGGAAACACCATATATTTT. Its translation is CASSPTADSGNTIYF.

As to this clone: Other DNA sequences of this sample code for an identical CDR3. The rearrangement links TRBV5-1 to TRBJ2-5; 11 nucleotides match TRBD1. Germline lookup yields CDR1 SGHRS and CDR2 YFSETQ. The V gene end was trimmed by 4 bases and the J gene end by 4 bases; junction bases not matched to a gene: 3. This CDR3 spans 14 amino acids. In DNA, the CDR3 is TGCGCCAGCAGCATCGGGACAGGGGGAGAGACCCAGTACTTC. This translates into CASSIGTGGETQYF.

This chain uses TRBV27 with TRBJ2-1; D is perhaps TRBD2 (5 bases). V was trimmed by 2 bases and J by 7 bases, leaving 6 bases between them. The germline gives CDR1 MNHEY, CDR2 SMNVEV (reference sequence). The CDR3 is 12 residues long. CDR3: CASSLRGNEQFF. The CDR3 DNA reads TGTGCCAGCAGTTTACGCGGGAATGAGCAGTTCTTC.

This chain connects TRBV7-2 to TRBJ1-5; a possible D gene is TRBD1 (5 bases). With 0 bases removed from V and 6 bases from J, the gap between germline ends came to 15 bases. CDR1 and CDR2 (germline): SGHTA, FQGNSA. The CDR3 is made up of 16 amino acids. The CDR3 DNA follows: TGTGCCAGCAGCTTAGCGAGGAGGGCTGGGGGTCAGCCCCAGCATTTT. It encodes CASSLARRAGGQPQHF.

This chain joins TRBV5-1 and TRBJ2-5; D might be TRBD2 (5 bases). V was clipped by 0 bases and J by 6 bases, with 15 bases between them. The CDR3 has 15 amino acids. CDR1 is SGHRS, CDR2 YFSETQ, per germline. Here the CDR3 DNA reads TGCGCCAGCAGCTTGGCCGAGGGCCCGAAAAAGACCCAGTACTTC. This sequence encodes CASSLAEGPKKTQYF.